A selection of T cell receptor beta chains follows, all from one sample in a study of OX40 agonist ivuxolimab in advanced cancers. Here immunoSEQ multiplex PCR was the method, and the copy in TCRdb shows in-frame clones only, minus some. The sample lists approximately 65,000 clones, more than 85% seen once, with around 0.63% in the top ten. The sequences come from CD4+ or CD8+ T cells sorted from blood, collected in a trial of the OX40 agonist ivuxolimab. The receptor source for this set is an adult with an advanced solid tumor such as melanoma, head and neck, liver or kidney cancer. CDR3s leave out the opening cysteine and the closing phenylalanine or tryptophan.

j_call v_call cdr3_aa
TRBJ2-7 TRBV5-6 ASSSVDVRSHEQY
TRBJ2-7 TRBV6-1 ASSFAGSLMEQY
TRBJ2-7 TRBV7-2 ASSPVGVSYEQY
TRBJ1-2 TRBV2 ASRNEKGSNYGYT
TRBJ2-1 TRBV19 ASSPEGLAGYNEQF
TRBJ2-6 TRBV6-1 ASSKAGDYYSGANVLT
TRBJ2-5 TRBV5-1 ASRRQTQETQY
TRBJ2-7 TRBV21-1 ASSKVGSSEQY
TRBJ2-1 TRBV5-4 ASSTGQVRSEQF
TRBJ1-1 TRBV7-9 ASHRANEAF
TRBJ2-5 TRBV6-6 ASSWGRLQETQY
TRBJ1-1 TRBV6-5 ASRRDSSEAF
TRBJ1-4 TRBV30 AWSRQENEKLF
TRBJ2-6 TRBV21-1 ASIWGMGPTTLGANVLT
TRBJ1-1 TRBV30 AWSRKIGQANTEAF
TRBJ2-7 TRBV7-4 ASSTDSYEQY
TRBJ2-3 TRBV27 ASSTLPGGAGTDTQY
TRBJ2-4 TRBV5-1 ASSLSGPRYAKNIQY
TRBJ2-3 TRBV27 AIWDEADTQY
TRBJ2-1 TRBV25-1 ASSEQGARVGEQF